The rows below give T cell receptor beta chains drawn from one sample of a study of T cells in tumors after PD-1 blockade. The repertoire was sequenced with immunoSEQ multiplex PCR; TCRdb's copy has only in-frame clones and lacks some. The sample has approximately 60,000 clones; around 67% are singletons. Sample: PBMCs, taken after anti-PD-1 treatment. All receptors come from a human donor with basal cell carcinoma. Both conserved end residues are part of each CDR3. The order of the fields is clone size, J gene, V gene, D gene, CDR3 DNA, CDR3 protein. A D gene is named only where the DNA matches it firmly. A row's size may be missing; if present it is once, few, many or a size class.

size: -; J: TRBJ1-4; V: TRBV28; D: TRBD1; DNA: TGTGCCAGCAGTTTATCTCAGGGGGCAGATGAAAAACTGTTTTTT; CDR3: CASSLSQGADEKLFF
size: -; J: TRBJ2-2; V: TRBV7-9; D: -; DNA: TGTGCCAGCAGCCTTCACTGGAACACCGGGGAGCTGTTTTTT; CDR3: CASSLHWNTGELFF
size: -; J: TRBJ2-1; V: TRBV27; D: -; DNA: TGTGCCAGCAGGGGACGTTCTCCTAACAATGAGCAGTTCTTC; CDR3: CASRGRSPNNEQFF
size: -; J: TRBJ2-3; V: TRBV18; D: -; DNA: TGTGCCAGCTCACCTGATTCGAGTAGGGGCACAGATACGCAGTATTTT; CDR3: CASSPDSSRGTDTQYF
size: -; J: TRBJ2-7; V: TRBV7-6; D: TRBD1; DNA: TGTGCCAGCAGCCGCTCCGGGACAGGAGGGTACGAGCAGTACTTC; CDR3: CASSRSGTGGYEQYF
size: -; J: TRBJ2-2; V: TRBV27; D: TRBD1; DNA: TGTGCCAGCAGCCGGCCCCCAGGGGGCCTAACCGGGGAGCTGTTTTTT; CDR3: CASSRPPGGLTGELFF
size: -; J: TRBJ2-3; V: TRBV18; D: -; DNA: TGTGCCAGCTCACTAAGGAACACAGATACGCAGTATTTT; CDR3: CASSLRNTDTQYF
size: -; J: TRBJ1-2; V: TRBV2; D: -; DNA: TGTGCCAGCAGTAGGACCGGTTCGGTCTACACCTTC; CDR3: CASSRTGSVYTF
size: -; J: TRBJ2-5; V: TRBV6-5; D: -; DNA: TGTGCCAGCAGTTACCAGGGCAGCTTTCAAGAGACCCAGTACTTC; CDR3: CASSYQGSFQETQYF
size: -; J: TRBJ1-2; V: TRBV7-8; D: -; DNA: TGTGCCAGCAGCTTATTGGGGGACGTAAACTATGGCTACACCTTC; CDR3: CASSLLGDVNYGYTF
size: -; J: TRBJ1-1; V: TRBV10-3; D: -; DNA: TGTGCCATCAGTGAAGGGCCATTTGGTAGGAACACTGAAGCTTTCTTT; CDR3: CAISEGPFGRNTEAFF
size: -; J: TRBJ1-2; V: TRBV3-1/TRBV3-2; D: -; DNA: TGTGCCAGCAGCCAAGACGGCAGGTCAAACTATGGCTACACCTTC; CDR3: CASSQDGRSNYGYTF
size: -; J: TRBJ2-3; V: TRBV5-1; D: TRBD2; DNA: TGCGCCAGCAGCTTGGAAGGACTAGCGGGGGGGCAAGATACGCAGTATTTT; CDR3: CASSLEGLAGGQDTQYF
size: few; J: TRBJ1-5; V: TRBV6-5; D: -; DNA: TGTGCCAGCAGGCCGGGGGCTAGCAATCAGCCCCAGCATTTT; CDR3: CASRPGASNQPQHF
size: -; J: TRBJ1-2; V: TRBV5-4; D: TRBD1; DNA: TGTGCCAGCAGCTCCAGGGGGCAGGGCTATGGCTACACCTTC; CDR3: CASSSRGQGYGYTF
size: -; J: TRBJ2-5; V: TRBV3-1/TRBV3-2; D: -; DNA: TGTGCCAGCAGCCAAGGTCCTGTTCGCGTGGGCCAAGAGACCCAGTACTTC; CDR3: CASSQGPVRVGQETQYF
size: -; J: TRBJ1-1; V: TRBV5-6; D: TRBD1; DNA: TGTGCCAGCAGCTTCGAGGGCAGGGGGCCGGGGGACACTGAAGCTTTCTTT; CDR3: CASSFEGRGPGDTEAFF
size: -; J: TRBJ2-3; V: TRBV18; D: TRBD1; DNA: TGTGCCAGCTCAGTGACTCAGGGGGCGGCAGATACGCAGTATTTT; CDR3: CASSVTQGAADTQYF
size: -; J: TRBJ2-2; V: TRBV5-1; D: -; DNA: TGCGCCAGCAGCTTGGAGGGGCCGAACACCGGGGAGCTGTTTTTT; CDR3: CASSLEGPNTGELFF
size: -; J: TRBJ2-3; V: TRBV18; D: -; DNA: TGTGCCAGCTCACCGGTTAGAGACACAGATACGCAGTATTTT; CDR3: CASSPVRDTDTQYF
size: -; J: TRBJ2-2; V: TRBV4-2; D: TRBD2; DNA: TGTGCCAGCAGCCATTTAAGCGGGGAAGTAAGCGGGGAGCTGTTTTTT; CDR3: CASSHLSGEVSGELFF
size: few; J: TRBJ2-1; V: TRBV7-9; D: TRBD1; DNA: TGTGCCAGCAGCTTCAAGACAGGGATGGCTCTCAATGAGCAGTTCTTC; CDR3: CASSFKTGMALNEQFF
size: once; J: TRBJ2-1; V: TRBV20-1; D: -; DNA: TGCAGTGCCGTAGTGGGTGAGCAGTTCTTC; CDR3: CSAVVGEQFF
size: -; J: TRBJ2-3; V: TRBV5-1; D: -; DNA: TGCGCCAGCAGCGGAGGGGGGAGCACAGATACGCAGTATTTT; CDR3: CASSGGGSTDTQYF
size: -; J: TRBJ1-1; V: TRBV9; D: TRBD1; DNA: TGTGCCAGCAGCATTCGGACAGGGCAAAACACTGAAGCTTTCTTT; CDR3: CASSIRTGQNTEAFF
size: -; J: TRBJ2-1; V: TRBV7-9; D: -; DNA: TGTGCCAGCAGCTTAGGACGGGGCGGGGATGAGCAGTTCTTC; CDR3: CASSLGRGGDEQFF
size: -; J: TRBJ1-2; V: TRBV6-6; D: -; DNA: TGTGCCAGCAGTTCCGACAGAAATATTAGATGGGGCTACACCTTC; CDR3: CASSSDRNIRWGYTF
size: -; J: TRBJ1-1; V: TRBV5-1; D: TRBD1; DNA: TGCGCCAGCAGCTTCCCGGGACAGGGGGCGAGCACTGAAGCTTTCTTT; CDR3: CASSFPGQGASTEAFF
size: -; J: TRBJ2-3; V: TRBV5-1; D: -; DNA: TGCGCCAGCAGCATAGGCACAGATACGCAGTATTTT; CDR3: CASSIGTDTQYF
size: -; J: TRBJ2-2; V: TRBV3-1/TRBV3-2; D: -; DNA: TGTGCCAGCAGGGGCAGGGGCCTCGCGAACACCGGGGAGCTGTTTTTT; CDR3: CASRGRGLANTGELFF
size: few; J: TRBJ1-5; V: TRBV18; D: TRBD1; DNA: TGTGCCAGCTCCCCCCAGCAGGGGGACAATCAGCCCCAGCATTTT; CDR3: CASSPQQGDNQPQHF
size: -; J: TRBJ1-1; V: TRBV6-5; D: -; DNA: TGTGCCAGCTCCGAGGCTGAAGCTTTCTTT; CDR3: CASSEAEAFF
size: few; J: TRBJ1-1; V: TRBV12-3/TRBV12-4; D: -; DNA: TGTGCCAGCAGTTTAGACTGGAACACTGAAGCTTTCTTT; CDR3: CASSLDWNTEAFF
size: -; J: TRBJ2-7; V: TRBV15; D: -; DNA: TGTGCCACCAGCAGCAGGGGAAGCGACGAGCAGTACTTC; CDR3: CATSSRGSDEQYF
size: -; J: TRBJ2-6; V: TRBV11-1; D: -; DNA: TGTGCCAGCAGCTTAAAGGCCGGCTCTGGGGCCAACGTCCTGACTTTC; CDR3: CASSLKAGSGANVLTF
size: once; J: TRBJ1-5; V: TRBV30; D: -; DNA: TGTGCCTGGAGCCCATCGGGAGGGTTTCAGCCCCAGCATTTT; CDR3: CAWSPSGGFQPQHF
size: -; J: TRBJ1-2; V: TRBV6-5; D: TRBD1; DNA: TGTGCCAGCAGTTCACAGGGGGCGGATGGCTACACCTTC; CDR3: CASSSQGADGYTF
size: -; J: TRBJ2-3; V: TRBV28; D: TRBD2; DNA: TGTGCCAGCAAAACTTCGTGGGGGGGGGAAAGAGATACGCAGTATTTT; CDR3: CASKTSWGGERDTQYF
size: -; J: TRBJ1-2; V: TRBV15; D: -; DNA: TGTGCCACCAGCAGAGGGGTACCTACGAATTCCTATGGCTACACCTTC; CDR3: CATSRGVPTNSYGYTF
size: -; J: TRBJ2-7; V: TRBV24-1; D: -; DNA: TGTGCCACCAGTGATCCAAGGGGCTACGAGCAGTACTTC; CDR3: CATSDPRGYEQYF
size: -; J: TRBJ1-2; V: TRBV5-1; D: -; DNA: TGCGCCAGCACCGTCGACACCGCGAGTTACTATGGCTACACCTTC; CDR3: CASTVDTASYYGYTF
size: -; J: TRBJ1-5; V: TRBV6-1; D: -; DNA: TGTGCCAGCAGTGAAGATGAAGGGGGATATCAGCCCCAGCATTTT; CDR3: CASSEDEGGYQPQHF
size: -; J: TRBJ1-1; V: TRBV7-8; D: -; DNA: TGTGCCAGCAGCTTGCCGTCGACAGAATCCTTGAACACTGAAGCTTTCTTT; CDR3: CASSLPSTESLNTEAFF
size: -; J: TRBJ1-1; V: TRBV24-1; D: TRBD1; DNA: TGTGCCACTGTGGACAGGGGGAATGACACTGAAGCTTTCTTT; CDR3: CATVDRGNDTEAFF
size: few; J: TRBJ1-2; V: TRBV11-1; D: TRBD1; DNA: TGTGCCAGCAGCACGGGACAGAGCTATGGCTACACCTTC; CDR3: CASSTGQSYGYTF
size: -; J: TRBJ1-5; V: TRBV19; D: TRBD1; DNA: TGTGCCAGTAGTATTCAGGGGGCGGGAGGGCCCCAGCATTTT; CDR3: CASSIQGAGGPQHF
size: -; J: TRBJ2-3; V: TRBV30; D: -; DNA: TGTGCCTGGAGTGTCTATGGGGGGACAGATACGCAGTATTTT; CDR3: CAWSVYGGTDTQYF
size: -; J: TRBJ2-5; V: TRBV7-9; D: TRBD2; DNA: TGTGCCAGCAGCTGGGTAGCGGGGGGTAAGGAGACCCAGTACTTC; CDR3: CASSWVAGGKETQYF
size: -; J: TRBJ1-4; V: TRBV6-5; D: -; DNA: TGTGCCAGCAGTTCACAGGGTACTAATGAAAAACTGTTTTTT; CDR3: CASSSQGTNEKLFF
size: -; J: TRBJ2-3; V: TRBV30; D: TRBD2; DNA: TGTGCCTGGAGTCCCTTACTAGCGGGGGCCTACGGGGGCTTTTATACGCAGTATTTT; CDR3: CAWSPLLAGAYGGFYTQYF
size: -; J: TRBJ2-1; V: TRBV5-1; D: -; DNA: TGCGCCAGCAGCTTTCGGGACCTGGGCACCTACAATGAGCAGTTCTTC; CDR3: CASSFRDLGTYNEQFF
size: -; J: TRBJ1-3; V: TRBV5-5; D: -; DNA: TGTGCCAGCAGCTTGTCGGGAGGCTTAGGCGGAAACACCATATATTTT; CDR3: CASSLSGGLGGNTIYF
size: -; J: TRBJ2-5; V: TRBV28; D: -; DNA: TGTGCCAGCAGTGAGAAAGAGACCCAGTACTTC; CDR3: CASSEKETQYF
size: -; J: TRBJ1-1; V: TRBV18; D: TRBD1; DNA: TGTGCCAGCTCCGAGACAGGGGGCGACACTGAAGCTTTCTTT; CDR3: CASSETGGDTEAFF
size: -; J: TRBJ1-5; V: TRBV5-6; D: -; DNA: TGTGCCAGCAGCTTGCTCCAAGCCGGCAATCAGCCCCAGCATTTT; CDR3: CASSLLQAGNQPQHF
size: once; J: TRBJ1-5; V: TRBV12-5; D: -; DNA: TGTGCTAGTGGTTTGGGAGACAATCAGCCCCAGCATTTT; CDR3: CASGLGDNQPQHF
size: once; J: TRBJ1-2; V: TRBV5-1; D: -; DNA: TGCGCCAGCAGCTTAGGCACAAACTATGGCTACACCTTC; CDR3: CASSLGTNYGYTF
size: -; J: TRBJ1-1; V: TRBV6-5; D: -; DNA: TGTGCCAGCAGACAAAAGGGGGGGACTAACACTGAAGCTTTCTTT; CDR3: CASRQKGGTNTEAFF
size: -; J: TRBJ1-1; V: TRBV19; D: -; DNA: TGTGCCAGTAGTATTAATGTGAACACTGAAGCTTTCTTT; CDR3: CASSINVNTEAFF
size: -; J: TRBJ2-4; V: TRBV7-2; D: TRBD2; DNA: TGTGCCAGCAGCCCCTCCCCGGCTAGCGGGGGGACAAACATTCAGTACTTC; CDR3: CASSPSPASGGTNIQYF